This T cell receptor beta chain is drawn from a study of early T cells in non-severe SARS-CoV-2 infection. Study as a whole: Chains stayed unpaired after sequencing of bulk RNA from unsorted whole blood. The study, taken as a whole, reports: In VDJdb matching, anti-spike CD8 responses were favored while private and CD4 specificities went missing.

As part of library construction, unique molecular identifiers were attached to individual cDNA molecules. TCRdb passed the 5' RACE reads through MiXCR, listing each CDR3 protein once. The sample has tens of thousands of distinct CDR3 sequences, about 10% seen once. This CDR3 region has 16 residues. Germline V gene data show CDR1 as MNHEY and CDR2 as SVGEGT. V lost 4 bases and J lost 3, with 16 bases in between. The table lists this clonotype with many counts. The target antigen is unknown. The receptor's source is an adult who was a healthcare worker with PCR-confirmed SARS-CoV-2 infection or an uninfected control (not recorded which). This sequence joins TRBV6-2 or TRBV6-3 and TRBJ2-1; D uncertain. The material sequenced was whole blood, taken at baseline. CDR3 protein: CASSSVGFGFYNEQFF. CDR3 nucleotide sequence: TGTGCCAGCAGTTCGGTTGGGTTCGGGTTCTACAATGAGCAGTTCTTC.